This record covers a single T cell receptor (beta chain). This clonotype was seen a handful of times. The specificity of this receptor is unknown. Per-base qualities were not stored, and no clone one base away is much larger. This record belongs to a study of T cells in Graves' hyperthyroidism and ophthalmopathy (dated by TCRdb to between 2018 and 2020). Regarding the complete study: Peripheral blood was sampled at the time of initial diagnosis, prior to any treatment. To identify TCR V-J signatures that set the groups apart, the researchers used a discovery cohort of about a hundred patients, made up of 43 with Graves' ophthalmopathy and about 59 with stable Graves' hyperthyroidism. An independent validation cohort of around 19 hyperthyroidism patients and 17 patients who later progressed to ophthalmopathy tested prospective prediction of ophthalmopathy. The approximately 100 discovery patients were divided at random into training and test sets in a 7:3 ratio. The study also compared thyroid tissue and blood T-cell repertoires from roughly six Graves' hyperthyroidism patients. After sampling, hyperthyroidism patients received methimazole starting at 30 mg daily, and ophthalmopathy patients received high-dose intravenous methylprednisolone. TCR Vbeta CDR3 sequencing of some 140 peripheral blood samples (over 40 ophthalmopathy, approximately 80 hyperthyroidism and approximately 17 progressor patients) is reported in the paper. Paper-wide results and their limitations: A 13 V-J signature model separated ophthalmopathy from stable hyperthyroidism, with approximately 87% sensitivity and 81.08% specificity in cross-validation and 80%/75% in testing. Most expanded thyroid clonotypes (frequency above 0.001) were also detected in blood, a finding suggesting that blood repertoires may reflect thyroid immune responses. In validation, the model predicted progression to ophthalmopathy a median of 6.5 months before onset, with over 55% sensitivity and roughly 73% specificity. Sample size was not statistically predetermined, and investigators were not blinded to group allocation.

The germline ends are 17 bases apart after V is trimmed by 3 bases and J by 4 bases. The germline V gene sets CDR1 to KGHDR and CDR2 to SFDVKD. From cysteine to phenylalanine, the CDR3 is 16 amino acids long. Only the CDR3 portion is preserved as DNA: 48 bases, with reading frame beginning at the first base. Graves' hyperthyroidism was defined as stable when no progression to ophthalmopathy occurred over 18 months of follow-up. Hyperthyroidism patients were aged 18 to 65 years and newly diagnosed, with disease duration of less than 2 months. The study excluded patients with uncontrolled infections, other autoimmune diseases, pregnancy or lactation. Diagnoses were established on the basis of clinical symptoms, serum thyroxine and TRAb, thyroid ultrasound, and orbital computed tomography. PBMCs were separated from roughly 10 ml of fresh peripheral blood using Ficoll-Paque density gradient centrifugation. Trizol reagent was used to extract total RNA, and RNA quality was then checked on an Agilent 2100 Bioanalyzer.

The TCR beta CDR3 regions were amplified from the RNA transcripts. The first round of RT-PCR for the TCR CDR3 was performed with the HTBI primer set and the Qiagen OneStep RT-PCR kit. A second multiplex PCR round built the libraries, followed by size selection and purification. Paired-end sequencing of the libraries was performed with 100 bp reads on an Illumina HiSeq2000. Per the original workflow: Raw data were processed with SOAPnuke, discarding reads with adapters, uncalled bases, mean Phred below 15, or no exact constant-primer or identifier match. COPE v1.2.5 was used to merge high-quality paired reads, and clonotypes were defined as unique nucleotide sequences. MiTCR v1.1 was used to align clonotypes to the IMGT TRBV, TRBD and TRBJ reference segments. The analysis included only V-J combinations with a frequency above 0.0001, which together covered more than 99% of the repertoires. The TCS score was defined as the ratio of F50 (clonal expansion) to E x V (chaos), calculated using BLOSUM62-based TCRdist between CDR3 peptides within each V-J. Welch's t-statistics and random forest reduced around 520 V-J features to 13, which were used in a naive Bayes classifier (R e1071). The raw public reads went through TCRdb reprocessing: fastp at Q25, MiXCR clone calling, in-frame beta chains kept. Rows are combined by CDR3 protein, so each entry shows the most common genes and DNA. The V and J calls and clone size are TCRdb's, not the authors'. The sample data list hundreds of thousands of distinct CDR3 sequences, and approximately 15% of these were observed just once. Together, the top ten hold 10% of the sample.

Sequenced: blood. This receptor chain uses TRBV24-1 and TRBJ1-1, and TRBD1 may be the D gene, going by 5 matching bases. This receptor was identified in a woman aged 18-35 years with Graves' hyperthyroidism. For the CDR3, the sequence is CATSDGFLRGGTEAFF. Here is the DNA: TGTGCCACCAGTGATGGGTTTCTGAGGGGAGGCACTGAAGCTTTCTTT.